This TCR beta chain was sequenced during a study of blood T cells in healthy people across ages. The germline gives CDR1 KGHSH, CDR2 LQKENI. The CDR3 extends over 16 amino acids. V dropped 1 base and J dropped 1 base, with 11 bases sitting between them. A J-beta primer mix and a sample-barcoded 5' primer were used in a second PCR of roughly 6 to 11 cycles. TCRdb independently ran MiXCR on the 5' RACE reads; one entry per CDR3 protein. Counted here are about 1.5 million distinct CDR3 sequences, approximately 43% occurring once; the ten biggest clones make up more than 4%. In terms of origin and age, donors were healthy Caucasian individuals from Russia aged roughly 6 to 95. There were at least 5.5 micrograms of total RNA extracted from every sample.

Material for sequencing was blood. The TCR sequence derives from a woman aged 18 to 35 in good health. The chain couples TRBV18 to TRBJ1-5; no clear D gene. CDR3 region: CASSPQAPGSNQPQHF. DNA for the CDR3: TGTGCCAGCTCACCACAAGCGCCAGGAAGCAATCAGCCCCAGCATTTT.